These 3 T cell receptor beta chains originate from one sample sequenced in a study of shared clonotypes between healthy human individuals. The table came from immunoSEQ multiplex PCR; TCRdb's copy has only in-frame clones and leaves some out. The sample comprises more than 550,000 clones, 92% of which are singletons, and nearly 25% rests with the top ten. CD45RO negativity and positive selection for CCR7 defined naive CD8 cells, a population that excluded terminally differentiated effector memory CD45RA+ cells. The sample taken for sequencing was naive CD8+ T cells sorted from blood. These receptors all stem from a man aged 25-45 years in good health.

The rearrangement joins TRBV9 to TRBJ2-2; 8 nucleotides line up with TRBD2. V dropped 0 bases and J dropped 4; count of bases not matched to a gene: 8. This CDR3 has 17 amino acids. Germline V gene lookup returns CDR1 SGDLS and CDR2 YYNGEE. The DNA for the CDR3 is TGTGCCAGCAGCGTAGCTAAGAGCGGGAGAGGCACCGGGGAGCTGTTTTTT. The encoded protein is CASSVAKSGRGTGELFF.

There are a few counts of this clone. This chain connects TRBV2 to TRBJ1-1; D is perhaps TRBD1 (5 bases). Trimming took off 9 bases at V and 4 bases at J, with 18 bases between the two ends. Germline V gene sequence: CDR1 SNHLY, CDR2 FYNNEI. The CDR3 spans 14 residues. Here the CDR3 DNA reads TGTGCCAGTCCTGGGGGAGGGACGGGCACTGAAGCTTTCTTT. Translated, it gives CASPGGGTGTEAFF. Using reference TRBV2 and TRBJ1-1 for the parts outside the CDR3, the full variable domain is EPEVTQTPSHQVTQMGQEVILRCVPISNHLYFYWYRQILGQKVEFLVSFYNNEISEKSEIFDDQFSVERPDGSNFTLKIRSTKLEDSAMYFCASPGGGTGTEAFFGQGTRLTVV.

This chain joins TRBV7-2 and TRBJ2-1; D gene unclear. V gave up 5 bases and J gave up 9 bases, with 14 bases separating them. CDR1 is SGHTA and CDR2 is FQGNSA in the germline V gene. The CDR3 consists of 13 residues. The CDR3 region is CASSVNRGVEQFF. CDR3 DNA: TGTGCCAGCAGCGTGAACAGAGGAGTTGAGCAGTTCTTC.